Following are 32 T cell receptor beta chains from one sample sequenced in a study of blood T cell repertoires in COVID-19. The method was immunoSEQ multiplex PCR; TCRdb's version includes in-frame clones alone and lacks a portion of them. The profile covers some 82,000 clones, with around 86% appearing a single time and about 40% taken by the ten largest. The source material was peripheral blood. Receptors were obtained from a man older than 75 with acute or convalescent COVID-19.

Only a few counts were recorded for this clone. The CDR3: CASKDISGGNQPQHF. Here the CDR3 DNA reads TGTGCCAGTAAGGATATCTCCGGGGGCAATCAGCCCCAGCATTTT. This sequence joins TRBV19 and TRBJ1-5, with D unresolved. This CDR3 is built from 15 residues. V lost 7 bases and J lost 2, with 15 bases in between. Germline loops: CDR1 LNHDA, CDR2 SQIVND (reference sequence).

The CDR3 region is CASSSDRNTEAFF. CDR3 DNA: TGTGCCAGCAGCTCCGACAGGAACACTGAAGCTTTCTTT. The V call is TRBV2, the J call TRBJ1-1, with a weak D call TRBD1 (5 bases). Germline V CDR1 and CDR2: SNHLY, FYNNEI. This CDR3 has 13 amino acids. Trimming cost V 6 bases and J 1 base, with 9 bases left between them.

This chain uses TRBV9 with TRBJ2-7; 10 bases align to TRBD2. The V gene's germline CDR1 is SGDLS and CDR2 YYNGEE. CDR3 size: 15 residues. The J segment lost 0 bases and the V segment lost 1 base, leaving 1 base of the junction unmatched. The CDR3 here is CASSVSSGSSYEQYF. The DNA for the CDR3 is TGTGCCAGCAGCGTATCTAGCGGGAGCTCCTACGAGCAGTACTTC.

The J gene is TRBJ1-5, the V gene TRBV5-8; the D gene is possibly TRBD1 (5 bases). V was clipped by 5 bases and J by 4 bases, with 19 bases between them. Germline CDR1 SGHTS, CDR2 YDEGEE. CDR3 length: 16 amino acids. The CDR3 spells CASRLPSGIANQPQHF. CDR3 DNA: TGTGCCAGCAGATTACCTTCAGGGATCGCGAATCAGCCCCAGCATTTT.

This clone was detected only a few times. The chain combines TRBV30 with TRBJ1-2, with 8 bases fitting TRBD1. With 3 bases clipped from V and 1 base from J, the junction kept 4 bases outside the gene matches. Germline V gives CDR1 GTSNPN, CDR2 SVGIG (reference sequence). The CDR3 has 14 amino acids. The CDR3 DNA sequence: TGTGCCTGGAGAGCGACAGGGGTTAACTATGGCTACACCTTC. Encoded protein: CAWRATGVNYGYTF.

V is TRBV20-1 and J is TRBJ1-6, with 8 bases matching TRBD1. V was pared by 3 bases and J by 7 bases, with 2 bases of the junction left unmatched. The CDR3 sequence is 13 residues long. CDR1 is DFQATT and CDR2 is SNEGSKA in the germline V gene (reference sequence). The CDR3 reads CSASPGGNSPLHF. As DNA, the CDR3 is TGCAGTGCTAGTCCAGGGGGCAATTCACCCCTCCACTTT.

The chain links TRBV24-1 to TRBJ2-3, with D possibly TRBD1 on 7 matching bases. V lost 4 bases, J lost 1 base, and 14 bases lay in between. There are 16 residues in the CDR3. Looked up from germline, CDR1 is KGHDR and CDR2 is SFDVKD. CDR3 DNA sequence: TGTGCCACCAGTGACAGGGGGGAAGGGGGCACAGATACGCAGTATTTT. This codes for CATSDRGEGGTDTQYF.

The CDR3 coding sequence is TGTGCCAGCAGCCACAACAGTGACACTGAAGCTTTCTTT. Protein product: CASSHNSDTEAFF. The chain recombines TRBV7-3 with TRBJ1-1; no firm D call. V was trimmed by 5 bases and J by 3 bases, leaving 10 bases between them. CDR3 length equals 13 residues. CDR1 and CDR2 from the germline V gene are SGHTA and FQGTGA.

The CDR3 loop is CASSQGQSRVTDTQYF. The CDR3 DNA is TGTGCCAGCAGCCAAGGACAGTCTAGAGTCACAGATACGCAGTATTTT. The genes are TRBV3-1 (or the pseudogene TRBV3-2) and TRBJ2-3, with a weak D call TRBD1 (5 bases). This CDR3 spans 16 amino acids. CDR1 is LGHDT, CDR2 YNNKEL, per germline (reference sequence). With 1 base removed from V and 2 bases from J, the gap between germline ends came to 13 bases.

This CDR3 reads CASSRAGGSSEQYF. The CDR3, as DNA: TGCGCCAGCAGTAGGGCAGGGGGCAGCTCCGAGCAGTACTTC. The J gene is TRBJ2-7, the V gene TRBV5-1; TRBD1 aligns across 8 bases. The germline CDR1 and CDR2 sequences are SGHRS and YFSETQ. The V and J ends lost 5 bases and 6 bases, in that order; junction bases with no gene match: 10. There are 14 residues in the CDR3.

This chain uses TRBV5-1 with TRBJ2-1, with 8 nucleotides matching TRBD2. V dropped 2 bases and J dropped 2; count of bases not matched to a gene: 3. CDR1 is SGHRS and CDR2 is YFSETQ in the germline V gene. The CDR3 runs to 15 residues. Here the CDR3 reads CASSLSGSTYNEQFF. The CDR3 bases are TGCGCCAGCAGCTTAAGCGGGAGCACCTACAATGAGCAGTTCTTC.

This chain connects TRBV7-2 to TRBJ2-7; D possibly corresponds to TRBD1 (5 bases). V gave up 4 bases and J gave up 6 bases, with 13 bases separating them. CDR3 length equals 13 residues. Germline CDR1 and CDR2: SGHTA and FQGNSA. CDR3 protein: CASSSPQTVEQYF. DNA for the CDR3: TGTGCCAGCAGCTCGCCCCAGACAGTCGAGCAGTACTTC.

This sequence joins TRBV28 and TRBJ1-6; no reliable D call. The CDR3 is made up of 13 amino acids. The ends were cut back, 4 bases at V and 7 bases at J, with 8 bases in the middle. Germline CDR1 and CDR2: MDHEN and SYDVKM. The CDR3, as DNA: TGTGCCAGCAGTTCGGTGGTAAATTCACCCCTCCACTTT. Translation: CASSSVVNSPLHF.

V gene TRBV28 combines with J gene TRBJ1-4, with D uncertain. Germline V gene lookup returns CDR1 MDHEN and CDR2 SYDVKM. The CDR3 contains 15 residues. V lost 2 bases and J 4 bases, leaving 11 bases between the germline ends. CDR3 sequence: CASSLPRRGNEKLFF. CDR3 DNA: TGTGCCAGCAGTTTACCGCGACGGGGTAATGAAAAACTGTTTTTT. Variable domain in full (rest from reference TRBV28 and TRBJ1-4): DVKVTQSSRYLVKRTGEKVFLECVQDMDHENMFWYRQDPGLGLRLIYFSYDVKMKEKGDIPEGYSVSREKKERFSLILESASTNQTSMYLCASSLPRRGNEKLFFGSGTQLSVL.

CDR3 amino acids: CASSRDRGIGGAKNIQYF. The CDR3 DNA is TGTGCCAGCAGTCGGGACAGGGGTATTGGTGGGGCCAAAAACATTCAGTACTTC. V usage is TRBV28 and J usage is TRBJ2-4; 10 bases line up with TRBD1. The CDR3 runs 18 residues. Germline CDR1 reads MDHEN; CDR2 reads SYDVKM. V lost 5 bases to trimming and J lost 1 base; unmatched junction nucleotides: 11.

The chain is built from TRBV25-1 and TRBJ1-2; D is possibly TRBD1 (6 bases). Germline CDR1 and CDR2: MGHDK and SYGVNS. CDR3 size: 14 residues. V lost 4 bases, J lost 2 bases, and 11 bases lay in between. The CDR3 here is CASSVGAGNYGYTF. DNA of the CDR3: TGTGCCAGCAGTGTGGGGGCAGGGAACTATGGCTACACCTTC.

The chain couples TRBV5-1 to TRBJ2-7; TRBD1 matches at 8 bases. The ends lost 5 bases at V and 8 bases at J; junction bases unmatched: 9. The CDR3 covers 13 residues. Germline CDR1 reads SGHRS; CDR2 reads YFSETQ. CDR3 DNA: TGCGCCAGCAGGGACAGGGAAGGAGTACAGCAGTACTTC. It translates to CASRDREGVQQYF. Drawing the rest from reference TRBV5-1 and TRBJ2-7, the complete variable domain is KAGVTQTPRYLIKTRGQQVTLSCSPISGHRSVSWYQQTPGQGLQFLFEYFSETQRNKGNFPGRFSGRQFSNSRSEMNVSTLELGDSALYLCASRDREGVQQYFGPGTRLTVT.

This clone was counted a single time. The CDR3 DNA follows: TGTGCCAGCAGCTATCTCCCCCCGGTGAGCACAGATACGCAGTATTTT. Protein: CASSYLPPVSTDTQYF. This sequence joins TRBV27 and TRBJ2-3; D uncertain. In germline, CDR1 is MNHEY, CDR2 SMNVEV (reference sequence). V lost 6 bases and J lost 0, with 16 bases in between. The CDR3 is made up of 16 amino acids.

The CDR3 DNA reads TGTGCCAGCAGCCCTGAGACTAGCGGCACCACAGATACGCAGTATTTT. It yields the protein CASSPETSGTTDTQYF. The genes are TRBV6-2 or TRBV6-3 and TRBJ2-3; 9 positions agree with TRBD2. CDR3 length: 16 residues. Trimming cost V 6 bases and J 2 bases; bases outside gene matches: 9. Looked up from germline, CDR1 is MNHEY and CDR2 is SVGEGT.

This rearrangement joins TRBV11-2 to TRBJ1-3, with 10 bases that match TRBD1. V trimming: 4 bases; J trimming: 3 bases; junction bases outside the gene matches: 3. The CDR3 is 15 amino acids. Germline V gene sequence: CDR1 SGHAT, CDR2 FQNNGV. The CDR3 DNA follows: TGTGCCAGCAGCTCAGACAGGGGGCATGGAAACACCATATATTTT. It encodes CASSSDRGHGNTIYF.

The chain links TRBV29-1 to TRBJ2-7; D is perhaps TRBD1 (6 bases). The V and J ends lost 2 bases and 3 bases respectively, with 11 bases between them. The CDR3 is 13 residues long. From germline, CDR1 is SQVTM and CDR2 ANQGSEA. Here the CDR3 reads CSVEKGDGYEQYF. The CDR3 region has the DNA TGCAGCGTTGAAAAGGGGGACGGCTACGAGCAGTACTTC.

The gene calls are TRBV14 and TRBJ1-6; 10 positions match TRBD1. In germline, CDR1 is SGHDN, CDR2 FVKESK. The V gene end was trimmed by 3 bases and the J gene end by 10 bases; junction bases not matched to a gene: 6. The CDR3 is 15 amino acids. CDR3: CASSHPGTGVSPLHF. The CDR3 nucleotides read TGTGCCAGCAGCCATCCCGGGACAGGGGTGTCACCCCTCCACTTT. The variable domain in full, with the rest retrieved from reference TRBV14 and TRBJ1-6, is EAGVTQFPSHSVIEKGQTVTLRCDPISGHDNLYWYRRVMGKEIKFLLHFVKESKQDESGMPNNRFLAERTGGTYSTLKVQPAELEDSGVYFCASSHPGTGVSPLHFGNGTRLTVT.

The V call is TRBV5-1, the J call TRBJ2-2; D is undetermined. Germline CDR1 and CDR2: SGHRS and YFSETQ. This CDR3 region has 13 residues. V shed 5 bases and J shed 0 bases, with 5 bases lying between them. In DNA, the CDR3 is TGCGCCAGCAGGACACCGAACACCGGGGAGCTGTTTTTT. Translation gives CASRTPNTGELFF. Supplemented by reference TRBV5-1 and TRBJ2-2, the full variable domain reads KAGVTQTPRYLIKTRGQQVTLSCSPISGHRSVSWYQQTPGQGLQFLFEYFSETQRNKGNFPGRFSGRQFSNSRSEMNVSTLELGDSALYLCASRTPNTGELFFGEGSRLTVL.

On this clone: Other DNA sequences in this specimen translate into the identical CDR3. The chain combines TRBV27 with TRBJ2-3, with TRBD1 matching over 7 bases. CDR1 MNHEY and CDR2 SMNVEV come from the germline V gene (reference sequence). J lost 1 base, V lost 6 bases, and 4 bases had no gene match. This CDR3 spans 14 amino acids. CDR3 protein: CASSRTGGTDTQYF. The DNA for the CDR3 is TGTGCCAGCAGCCGGACAGGAGGCACAGATACGCAGTATTTT.

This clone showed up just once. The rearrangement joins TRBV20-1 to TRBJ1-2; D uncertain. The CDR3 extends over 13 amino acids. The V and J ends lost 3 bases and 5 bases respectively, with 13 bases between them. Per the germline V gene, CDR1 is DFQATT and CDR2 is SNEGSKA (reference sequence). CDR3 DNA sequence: TGCAGTGCTAGTAGTAGGGAGGGATATGGCTACACCTTC. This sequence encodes CSASSREGYGYTF.

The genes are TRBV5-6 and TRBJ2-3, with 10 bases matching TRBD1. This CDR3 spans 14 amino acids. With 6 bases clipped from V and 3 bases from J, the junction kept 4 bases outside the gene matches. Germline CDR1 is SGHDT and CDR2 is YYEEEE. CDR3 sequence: CASNDRGQTDTQYF. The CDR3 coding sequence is TGTGCCAGCAACGACAGGGGGCAAACAGATACGCAGTATTTT.

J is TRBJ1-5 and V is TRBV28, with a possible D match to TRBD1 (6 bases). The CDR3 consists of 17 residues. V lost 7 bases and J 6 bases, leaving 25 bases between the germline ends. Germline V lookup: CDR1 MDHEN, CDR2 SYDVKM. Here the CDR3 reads CASTSSLGGGAFQPQHF. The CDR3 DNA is TGTGCCAGCACTTCGTCGTTGGGAGGGGGTGCCTTTCAGCCCCAGCATTTT.

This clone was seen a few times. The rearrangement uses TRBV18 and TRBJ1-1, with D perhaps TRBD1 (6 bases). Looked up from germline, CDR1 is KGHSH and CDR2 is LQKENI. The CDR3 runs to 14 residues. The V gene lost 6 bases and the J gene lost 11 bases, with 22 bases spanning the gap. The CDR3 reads CASSNTNREGYAFF. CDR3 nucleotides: TGTGCCAGCTCGAATACTAACAGGGAAGGGTACGCTTTCTTT.

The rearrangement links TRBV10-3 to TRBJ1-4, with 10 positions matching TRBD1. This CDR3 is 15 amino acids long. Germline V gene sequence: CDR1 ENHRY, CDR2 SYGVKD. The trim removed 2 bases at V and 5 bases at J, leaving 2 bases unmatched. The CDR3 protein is CAISERTGGNEKLFF. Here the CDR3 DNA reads TGTGCCATCAGTGAGAGGACAGGGGGAAATGAAAAACTGTTTTTT.

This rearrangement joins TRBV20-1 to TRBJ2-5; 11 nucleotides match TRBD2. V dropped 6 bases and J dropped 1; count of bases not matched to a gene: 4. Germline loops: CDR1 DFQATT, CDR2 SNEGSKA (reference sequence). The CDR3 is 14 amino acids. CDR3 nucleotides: TGCAGTGCGAGTAGCGGGGGGGCCCAAGAGACCCAGTACTTC. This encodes CSASSGGAQETQYF.

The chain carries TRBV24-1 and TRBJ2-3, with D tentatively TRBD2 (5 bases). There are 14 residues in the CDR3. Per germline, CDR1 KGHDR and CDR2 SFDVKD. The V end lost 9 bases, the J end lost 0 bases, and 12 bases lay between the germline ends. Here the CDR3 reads CATGEGTSTDTQYF. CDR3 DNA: TGTGCCACCGGAGAGGGTACTAGCACAGATACGCAGTATTTT.

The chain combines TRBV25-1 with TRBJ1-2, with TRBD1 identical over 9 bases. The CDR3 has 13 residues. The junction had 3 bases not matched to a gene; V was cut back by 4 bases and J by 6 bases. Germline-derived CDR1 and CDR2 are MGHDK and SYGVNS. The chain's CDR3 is CASSVRQGDGYTF. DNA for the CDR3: TGTGCCAGCAGTGTTAGACAGGGGGATGGCTACACCTTC.